This T cell receptor (beta chain) was captured by sequencing in a study of T cells in Graves' hyperthyroidism and ophthalmopathy. The CDR3 is 13 amino acids. Trimming cost V 7 bases and J 2 bases; bases outside gene matches: 5. Germline CDR1 and CDR2: SQVTM and ANQGSEA. The sample holds many counts of this clonotype. The CDR3 regions of TCR beta were amplified from RNA transcripts. A set of HTBI primers served as the primers for a first-round RT-PCR of the TCR CDR3. TCRdb reprocessed the multiplex PCR reads via MiXCR and lists one record per CDR3 protein. Of 500,000 to 750,000 distinct CDR3 sequences in the sample, more than 15% were seen once.

This TCR was sampled from a woman in her 30s with Graves' hyperthyroidism. Input material: blood. V is TRBV29-1 and J is TRBJ1-1; 9 bases align to TRBD1. The CDR3 here is CSGNRGPNTEAFF. The CDR3 coding sequence is TGCAGCGGAAACAGGGGGCCCAACACTGAAGCTTTCTTT.